This T cell receptor (beta chain) was identified in a study of OX40 agonist ivuxolimab in advanced cancers. Study background: Ivuxolimab doses were 0.01, 0.1, 0.3, 1.5, 3 or 10 mg/kg every 2 weeks. Overall study results and limits: Low normalized T-cell clonal expansion was additionally recorded for some nonresponders.

Trimming pared 0 bases from V and 5 bases from J, leaving 10 bases between. Looked up from germline, CDR1 is SQVTM and CDR2 is ANQGSEA. The CDR3 totals 13 residues. Note on this clone: As yet, its antigen is unknown.

The method was immunoSEQ multiplex PCR; TCRdb's version includes in-frame clones alone and lacks a portion of them. The sample yields tens of thousands of clones, around 80% seen once. The chain recombines TRBV29-1 with TRBJ2-5; no definite D call. This receptor was identified in an adult with an advanced solid tumor such as melanoma, head and neck, liver or kidney cancer. The input for sequencing was CD4+ or CD8+ T cells sorted from blood, taken in a trial of the OX40 agonist ivuxolimab. CDR3 coding DNA: TGCAGCGTTGAAGATATAGGGTTGGAGACCCAGTACTTC. This codes for CSVEDIGLETQYF.